The 15 T cell receptor beta chains below all came from one sample that was sequenced in a study of response to subunit inactivated influenza vaccine. MiXCR was run by TCRdb on the RT-PCR reads, yielding one entry per CDR3 protein. The sample has just under 550,000 distinct CDR3 sequences, roughly 25% seen once. Separately, the same data were catalogued under a study of T cells expressing NK-cell markers. That report adds: It was by 5'RACE template switching with UMIs that TCR beta cDNA was made.

Sequencing was performed on CD4+ T cells sorted from PBMCs, taken 11 to 12 days after vaccination. The receptors come from a man aged 45-65 years who received an inactivated influenza vaccine.

The rearrangement joins TRBV12-3 or TRBV12-4 to TRBJ2-7; 11 nucleotides agree with TRBD1. The CDR3 contains 15 residues. J gave up 5 bases and V 5 bases, and 8 bases lay outside the gene matches. CDR3 amino acids: CASSNRAGQGDEQYF. CDR3 in DNA: TGTGCCAGCAGTAACAGAGCGGGACAGGGGGACGAGCAGTACTTC.

This clonotype occurred a few times. J is TRBJ2-5 and V is TRBV5-5, with 7 bases lining up with TRBD2. After removal of 4 bases from V and 1 base from J, the junction contained 4 bases not matched to a gene. Germline-derived CDR1 and CDR2 are SGHKS and YYEKEE (reference sequence). The CDR3 runs to 14 residues. The CDR3, as DNA: TGTGCCAGCAGCAGAGCGGGGTCCCAAGAGACCCAGTACTTC. Amino acids: CASSRAGSQETQYF. Full variable domain (outside the CDR3, taken from reference TRBV5-5 and TRBJ2-5): DAGVTQSPTHLIKTRGQQVTLRCSPISGHKSVSWYQQVLGQGPQFIFQYYEKEERGRGNFPDRFSARQFPNYSSELNVNALLLGDSALYLCASSRAGSQETQYFGPGTRLLVL.

In DNA form, the CDR3 reads TGCGCCAGCAGCGCTGGCGTTAGCCGGGGCTACGAGCAGTACTTC. This encodes CASSAGVSRGYEQYF. V usage is TRBV10-2 and J usage is TRBJ2-7, with D perhaps TRBD2 (5 bases). Germline CDR1 WSHSY, CDR2 SAAADI. The CDR3 covers 15 residues. V was trimmed by 6 bases and J by 3 bases, leaving 18 bases between them.

The V and J genes are TRBV10-3 and TRBJ2-7; the D gene is possibly TRBD2 (7 bases). The CDR3 has 17 residues. Germline V gives CDR1 ENHRY, CDR2 SYGVKD. V was cut by 5 bases and J by 3 bases, with 23 bases left in between. The CDR3 here is CAISSGGRLAANYEQYF. The CDR3 nucleotides are TGTGCCATCAGTTCTGGGGGGCGGCTAGCGGCGAACTACGAGCAGTACTTC.

This clonotype was observed a few times. The rearrangement links TRBV9 to TRBJ2-1, with 14 nucleotides matching TRBD2. The CDR3 has 16 residues. Germline V gives CDR1 SGDLS, CDR2 YYNGEE. J was trimmed by 8 bases and V by 6 bases; bases with no gene match: 10. As DNA, the CDR3 is TGTGCCAGCACAACCGGGACTAGCGGGAGAACCTATGAGCAGTTCTTC. Protein product: CASTTGTSGRTYEQFF.

Many counts were recorded for this clonotype. The rearrangement links TRBV5-1 to TRBJ2-3; TRBD2 agrees at 7 bases. The V and J ends lost 5 bases and 6 bases, in that order; junction bases with no gene match: 6. Germline V gives CDR1 SGHRS, CDR2 YFSETQ. This CDR3 has 13 amino acids. CDR3 nucleotides: TGCGCCAGCAGTTCGCGGGAGTGGGATACGCAGTATTTT. It is translated as CASSSREWDTQYF.

The rearrangement joins TRBV28 to TRBJ2-5; a possible D gene is TRBD1 (6 bases). V was trimmed by 7 bases and J by 7 bases, leaving 25 bases between them. CDR3 size: 16 residues. Germline V gene data show CDR1 as MDHEN and CDR2 as SYDVKM. CDR3 sequence (DNA): TGTGCCAGCAACTACAGGTTCGAGGGGGTTCATGGGACCCAGTACTTC. Translating gives CASNYRFEGVHGTQYF.

This chain uses TRBV5-5 with TRBJ1-6; 7 nucleotides line up with TRBD1. The V gene end was trimmed by 1 base and the J gene end by 2 bases; junction bases not matched to a gene: 3. The germline CDR1 and CDR2 sequences are SGHKS and YYEKEE (reference sequence). This CDR3 contains 16 residues. This CDR3 reads CASSLRGTAYNSPLHF. CDR3 in DNA: TGTGCCAGCAGCTTGCGCGGGACAGCCTATAATTCACCCCTCCACTTT.

The V and J genes are TRBV7-2 and TRBJ1-5; possibly TRBD1 for D (5 bases). Trimming removed 5 bases at V and 6 bases at J, with 17 bases between. The CDR3 has 15 amino acids. Germline V CDR1 and CDR2: SGHTA, FQGNSA. CDR3 sequence reads: CASSPREGGGQPQHF. The CDR3 DNA reads as TGTGCCAGCAGCCCTAGGGAGGGCGGGGGTCAGCCCCAGCATTTT.

This clonotype was counted between two and nine times. The chain joins TRBV11-2 to TRBJ2-1, with TRBD2 matching 7 bases. Per the germline V gene, CDR1 is SGHAT and CDR2 is FQNNGV. The CDR3 extends over 16 amino acids. J gave up 4 bases and V 1 base, and 7 bases lay outside the gene matches. CDR3 protein: CASSLGLSGGYNEQFF. The CDR3 DNA reads TGTGCCAGCAGCTTAGGGCTGTCGGGGGGATACAATGAGCAGTTCTTC.

At least ten counts were recorded for this clonotype. The rearrangement uses TRBV4-2 and TRBJ2-1, with TRBD2 matching 11 bases. Germline V gene sequence: CDR1 LGHNA, CDR2 YNFKEQ. The V segment lost 4 bases and the J segment 1 base; nucleotides outside the gene matches: 21. CDR3 length: 22 amino acids. CDR3 protein: CASSPKWGPGGTSGTSYNEQFF. Here the CDR3 DNA reads TGTGCCAGCAGCCCAAAGTGGGGGCCTGGGGGGACTAGCGGTACTTCCTACAATGAGCAGTTCTTC.

The chain joins TRBV29-1 to TRBJ1-2; no firm D call. Trimming stripped 4 bases from V and 8 bases from J, with 11 bases between. The germline V gene has CDR1 SQVTM and CDR2 ANQGSEA. This CDR3 has 11 amino acids. The CDR3 DNA reads TGCAGCGTTGGGGAGAGGGAAGGCTACACCTTC. Amino acid sequence: CSVGEREGYTF.

This chain connects TRBV12-3 or TRBV12-4 to TRBJ2-1, with D perhaps TRBD1 (6 bases). The V gene lost 7 bases and the J gene lost 2 bases, with 15 bases spanning the gap. The CDR3 length is 15 residues. The CDR3: CASNKGHLTYNEQFF. The CDR3 region has the DNA TGTGCCAGCAACAAGGGACACCTGACCTACAATGAGCAGTTCTTC.

This clonotype was seen a few times. The V call is TRBV11-2, the J call TRBJ2-5, with 9 bases fitting TRBD1. CDR3 size: 16 residues. Germline lookup yields CDR1 SGHAT and CDR2 FQNNGV. The V gene end was trimmed by 4 bases and the J gene end by 0 bases; junction bases not matched to a gene: 6. The CDR3 region has the DNA TGTGCCAGCAGCTCTGTCGGGGACAGGGACCAAGAGACCCAGTACTTC. Its protein product is CASSSVGDRDQETQYF.

This clonotype was detected ten times or more. V usage is TRBV7-2 and J usage is TRBJ1-1, with D perhaps matching TRBD1 (5 bases). The CDR3 consists of 14 residues. V shed 1 base and J shed 3 bases, with 9 bases lying between them. In germline, CDR1 is SGHTA, CDR2 FQGNSA. The CDR3 nucleotides read TGTGCCAGCAGCTTAGTCCCCAGGGACACTGAAGCTTTCTTT. Translation: CASSLVPRDTEAFF.